These 14 T cell receptor beta chains were sequenced from one sample in a study of cytomegalovirus exposure and HLA in healthy donors. The primer mix had 60 Vbeta and 13 Jbeta primers. TCRdb's table, derived via immunoSEQ multiplex PCR, lists solely in-frame clones and lacks some. Among about 200,000 clones, 70% to 80% were seen once, and the ten largest hold 1.6%. Material: PBMCs. All receptors come from a woman in her fifties or sixties in good health and CMV-seronegative.

There are a few counts of this clone. This rearrangement joins TRBV7-8 to TRBJ1-1; D possibly corresponds to TRBD1 (5 bases). V gave up 6 bases and J gave up 1 base, with 12 bases separating them. The germline gives CDR1 SGHVS, CDR2 FQNEAQ. The CDR3 spans 14 residues. In nucleotides, the CDR3 is TGTGCCAGCAGGCCCAGGGATGGGAACACTGAAGCTTTCTTT. Translation gives CASRPRDGNTEAFF.

V and J are TRBV12-5 and TRBJ1-6; D gene ambiguous. Per germline, CDR1 LGHNT and CDR2 FRNRAP. The V gene lost 7 bases and the J gene lost 7 bases, with 20 bases spanning the gap. The CDR3 length is 16 residues. CDR3 coding DNA: TGTGCTAGTGCTCTTGGCCGGCCCTCCGGGAATTCACCCCTCCACTTT. Translation: CASALGRPSGNSPLHF. The full variable domain, rest sourced from reference TRBV12-5 and TRBJ1-6, is DARVTQTPRHKVTEMGQEVTMRCQPILGHNTVFWYRQTMMQGLELLAYFRNRAPLDDSGMPKDRFSAEMPDATLATLKIQPSEPRDSAVYFCASALGRPSGNSPLHFGNGTRLTVT.

V usage is TRBV9 and J usage is TRBJ1-1; D might be TRBD1 (5 bases). This CDR3 has 14 residues. Trimming shortened V by 3 bases and J by 4 bases, and 13 bases separated the two germline ends. Germline CDR1 SGDLS, CDR2 YYNGEE. CDR3 region: CASSAGSGGTEAFF. The CDR3, as DNA: TGTGCCAGCAGCGCAGGCTCCGGGGGCACTGAAGCTTTCTTT.

The chain couples TRBV19 to TRBJ2-1, with TRBD2 matching 7 bases. The CDR3 covers 16 residues. From germline, CDR1 is LNHDA and CDR2 SQIVND (reference sequence). V trimming: 7 bases; J trimming: 2 bases; junction bases outside the gene matches: 11. The CDR3 nucleotides are TGTGCCAGTATGGGAAGGGAGGGTCCTACCTACAATGAGCAGTTCTTC. It translates to CASMGREGPTYNEQFF.

The chain is built from TRBV18 and TRBJ2-3; D is perhaps TRBD2 (7 bases). Germline-derived CDR1 and CDR2 are KGHSH and LQKENI. The CDR3 totals 18 residues. Trimming left V 1 base short and J 2 bases short, with 19 bases between. The CDR3 spells CASSPLDGGQGHTDTQYF. The CDR3 DNA reads as TGTGCCAGCTCACCACTTGACGGGGGGCAGGGACACACAGATACGCAGTATTTT.

V is TRBV4-1 and J is TRBJ2-2, with a weak D call TRBD2 (5 bases). Trimming stripped 2 bases from V and 6 bases from J, with 7 bases between. Germline CDR1 is MGHRA and CDR2 is YSYEKL. The CDR3 contains 13 residues. CDR3 in DNA: TGCGCCAGCAGCCAACCGGGGTCCGGGGAGCTGTTTTTT. Residues: CASSQPGSGELFF.

This sequence joins TRBV19 and TRBJ1-1, with TRBD1 matching 7 bases. The CDR3 covers 15 residues. From germline, CDR1 is LNHDA and CDR2 SQIVND (reference sequence). Trimming cost V 6 bases and J 1 base; bases outside gene matches: 8. The CDR3 here is CASSPGGQPNTEAFF. DNA for the CDR3: TGTGCCAGTAGCCCAGGGGGACAGCCGAACACTGAAGCTTTCTTT.

This chain connects TRBV5-1 to TRBJ2-3; 7 bases are shared with TRBD1. The V segment lost 1 base and the J segment 2 bases; nucleotides outside the gene matches: 4. Germline CDR1 and CDR2: SGHRS and YFSETQ. The CDR3 is 15 amino acids. The CDR3 DNA follows: TGCGCCAGCAGCTTGAGACAGGGAACCACAGATACGCAGTATTTT. Residues: CASSLRQGTTDTQYF.

V gene TRBV6-1 combines with J gene TRBJ2-1, with D perhaps matching TRBD2 (5 bases). The V gene's germline CDR1 is MNHNS and CDR2 SASEGT. V lost 8 bases and J lost 3, with 8 bases in between. The CDR3 contains 12 residues. In DNA form, the CDR3 reads TGTGCCAGCGGCCGGGACTACAATGAGCAGTTCTTC. It yields the protein CASGRDYNEQFF.

The chain is built from TRBV4-3 and TRBJ2-1, with TRBD1 identical over 7 bases. CDR1 and CDR2 (germline): LGHNA, YSLEER. This CDR3 contains 18 residues. Trimming took 0 bases from V and 5 from J; bases not matched to a gene: 13. For the CDR3, the DNA is TGCGCCAGCAGCCAAGATCAGGTTGGGGACAGAGTGGACAATGAGCAGTTCTTC. Translation: CASSQDQVGDRVDNEQFF.

The chain combines TRBV5-5 with TRBJ1-2; 10 bases are shared with TRBD1. Germline CDR1 and CDR2: SGHKS and YYEKEE (reference sequence). The CDR3 covers 16 residues. The trim removed 4 bases at V and 4 bases at J, leaving 10 bases unmatched. CDR3 sequence (DNA): TGTGCCAGCAGCCCCGGGACAGGGGCGGTCGGCTATGGCTACACCTTC. This sequence encodes CASSPGTGAVGYGYTF.

The CDR3 DNA reads as TGCGCCAGCAGCTTGGCCGGGCGGGGGGCCGATGGCTACACCTTC. Translated, it gives CASSLAGRGADGYTF. The chain couples TRBV5-1 to TRBJ1-2, with a possible D match to TRBD1 (6 bases). Looked up from germline, CDR1 is SGHRS and CDR2 is YFSETQ. This CDR3 is built from 15 residues. V gave up 0 bases and J gave up 6 bases, with 15 bases separating them.

This clone was seen just once. The chain has TRBV9 and TRBJ2-7, with TRBD1 identical over 10 bases. CDR3 size: 15 residues. J gave up 0 bases and V 3 bases, and 3 bases lay outside the gene matches. Germline V gives CDR1 SGDLS, CDR2 YYNGEE. The CDR3 DNA follows: TGTGCCAGCAGCGCCGGACAGGGGGTCTCCTACGAGCAGTACTTC. Amino acids: CASSAGQGVSYEQYF.

The chain is built from TRBV16 and TRBJ2-6; no reliable D call. CDR3 size: 16 residues. The germline gives CDR1 KGHSY, CDR2 FQNENV. V lost 1 base and J lost 1, with 8 bases in between. DNA for the CDR3: TGTGCCAGCAGCCAATGGAGTTTATCTGGGGCCAACGTCCTGACTTTC. Translation: CASSQWSLSGANVLTF.